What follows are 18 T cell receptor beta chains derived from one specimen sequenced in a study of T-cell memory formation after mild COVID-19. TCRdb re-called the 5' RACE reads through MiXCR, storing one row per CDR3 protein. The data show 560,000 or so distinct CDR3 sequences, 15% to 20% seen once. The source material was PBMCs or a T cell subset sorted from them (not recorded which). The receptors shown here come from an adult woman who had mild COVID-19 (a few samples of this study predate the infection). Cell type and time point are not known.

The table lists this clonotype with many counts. CDR3 sequence: CASSLTLAGASFLYEQYF. As DNA, the CDR3 is TGCGCCAGCAGCTTGACGCTAGCGGGAGCTAGCTTCCTCTACGAGCAGTACTTC. This chain links TRBV5-1 with TRBJ2-7, with TRBD2 identical over 10 bases. Germline CDR1 is SGHRS and CDR2 is YFSETQ. The CDR3 runs to 18 residues. V lost 1 base and J lost 3; bases outside the gene matches: 13.

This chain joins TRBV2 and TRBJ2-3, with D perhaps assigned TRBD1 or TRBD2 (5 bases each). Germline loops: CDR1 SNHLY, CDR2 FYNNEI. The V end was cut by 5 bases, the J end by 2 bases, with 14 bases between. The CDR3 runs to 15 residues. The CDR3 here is CASSFITGTTDTQYF. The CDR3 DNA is TGTGCCAGCAGTTTCATCACGGGGACCACAGATACGCAGTATTTT.

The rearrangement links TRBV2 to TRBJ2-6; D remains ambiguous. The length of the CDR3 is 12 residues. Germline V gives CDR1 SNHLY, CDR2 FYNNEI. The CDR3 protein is CSDRSGANVLTF. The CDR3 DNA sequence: TGTTCAGACCGCTCTGGGGCCAACGTCCTGACTTTC.

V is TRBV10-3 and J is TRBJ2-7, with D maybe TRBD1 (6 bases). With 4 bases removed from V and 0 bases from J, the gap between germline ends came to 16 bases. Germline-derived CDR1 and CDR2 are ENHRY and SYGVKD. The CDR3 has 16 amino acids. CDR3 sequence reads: CAISGKRDTSSYEQYF. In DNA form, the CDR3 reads TGTGCCATCAGTGGAAAACGGGACACTAGCTCCTACGAGCAGTACTTC.

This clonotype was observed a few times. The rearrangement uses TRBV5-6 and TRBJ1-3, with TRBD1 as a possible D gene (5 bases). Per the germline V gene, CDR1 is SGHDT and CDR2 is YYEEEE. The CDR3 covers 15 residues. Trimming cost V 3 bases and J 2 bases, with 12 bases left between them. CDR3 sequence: CASSSRVRAGNTIYF. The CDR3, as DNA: TGTGCCAGCAGCTCTCGAGTCAGGGCTGGAAACACCATATATTTT.

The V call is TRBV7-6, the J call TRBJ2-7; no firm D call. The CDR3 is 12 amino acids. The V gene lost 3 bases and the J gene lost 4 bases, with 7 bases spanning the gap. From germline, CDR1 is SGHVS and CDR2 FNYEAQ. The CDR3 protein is CASSFEGYEQYF. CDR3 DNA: TGTGCCAGCAGCTTCGAAGGGTACGAGCAGTACTTC. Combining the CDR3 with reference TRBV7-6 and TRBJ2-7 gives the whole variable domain GAGVSQSPRYKVTKRGQDVALRCDPISGHVSLYWYRQALGQGPEFLTYFNYEAQQDKSGLPNDRFSAERPEGSISTLTIQRTEQRDSAMYRCASSFEGYEQYFGPGTRLTVT.

CDR3 bases: TGCGCCAGCCGGACTCTAGGGCAGGCGGAAGCTTTCTTT. Protein product: CASRTLGQAEAFF. The rearrangement joins TRBV4-3 to TRBJ1-1; no clear D. The CDR3 is 13 residues long. Trimming removed 8 bases from V and 8 bases from J, with 18 bases in between. CDR1 is LGHNA, CDR2 YSLEER, per germline.

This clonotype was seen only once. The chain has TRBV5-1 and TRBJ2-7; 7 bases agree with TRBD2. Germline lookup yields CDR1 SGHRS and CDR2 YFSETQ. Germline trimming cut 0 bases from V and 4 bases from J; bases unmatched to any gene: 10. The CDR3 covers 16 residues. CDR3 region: CASSLAFAGELYEQYF. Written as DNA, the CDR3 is TGCGCCAGCAGCTTGGCCTTCGCGGGAGAACTTTACGAGCAGTACTTC. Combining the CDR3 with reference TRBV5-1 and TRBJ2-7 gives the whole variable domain KAGVTQTPRYLIKTRGQQVTLSCSPISGHRSVSWYQQTPGQGLQFLFEYFSETQRNKGNFPGRFSGRQFSNSRSEMNVSTLELGDSALYLCASSLAFAGELYEQYFGPGTRLTVT.

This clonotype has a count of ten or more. The CDR3 bases are TGTGCCAGCAGCTTAGTTGTGAGGGCCACGAAAAAGAATACGCAGTATTTT. Its translation is CASSLVVRATKKNTQYF. This chain links TRBV7-8 with TRBJ2-3, with D possibly being TRBD2 (5 bases). V lost 1 base, J lost 7 bases, and 21 bases lay in between. From germline, CDR1 is SGHVS and CDR2 FQNEAQ. This CDR3 comprises 17 residues.

The CDR3 DNA reads as TGCGCCAGCAGCCTTAGCGGGAGTACCGGGGAGCTGTTTTTT. Protein: CASSLSGSTGELFF. The J gene is TRBJ2-2, the V gene TRBV4-3; 9 bases fit TRBD2. Trimming cost V 4 bases and J 5 bases; bases outside gene matches: 2. The CDR3 contains 14 residues. Germline CDR1 LGHNA, CDR2 YSLEER.

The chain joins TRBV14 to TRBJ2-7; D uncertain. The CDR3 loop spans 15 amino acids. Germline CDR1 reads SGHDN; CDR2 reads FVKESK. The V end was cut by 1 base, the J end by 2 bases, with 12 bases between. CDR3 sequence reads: CASSQGRGGTYEQYF. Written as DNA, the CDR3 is TGTGCCAGCAGCCAAGGAAGAGGCGGTACCTACGAGCAGTACTTC.

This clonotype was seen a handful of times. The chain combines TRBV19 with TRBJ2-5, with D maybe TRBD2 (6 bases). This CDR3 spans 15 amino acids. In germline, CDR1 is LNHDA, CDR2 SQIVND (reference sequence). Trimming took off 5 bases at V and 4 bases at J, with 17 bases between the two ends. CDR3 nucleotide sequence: TGTGCCAGTAGTTGGCGCGCGGGGTTTTCAGAGACCCAGTACTTC. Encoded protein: CASSWRAGFSETQYF.

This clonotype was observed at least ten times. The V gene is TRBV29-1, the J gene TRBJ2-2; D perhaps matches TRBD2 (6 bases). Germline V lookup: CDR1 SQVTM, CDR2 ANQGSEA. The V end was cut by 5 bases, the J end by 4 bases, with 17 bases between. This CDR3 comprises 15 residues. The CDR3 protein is CSVPLGGRSTGELFF. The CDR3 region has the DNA TGCAGCGTTCCTCTGGGTGGGAGGAGCACCGGGGAGCTGTTTTTT.

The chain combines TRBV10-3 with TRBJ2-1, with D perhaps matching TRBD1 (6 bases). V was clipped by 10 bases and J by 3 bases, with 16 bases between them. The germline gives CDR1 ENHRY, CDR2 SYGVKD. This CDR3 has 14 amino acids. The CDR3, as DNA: TGTGCCACCCAGGAACAGGGCGACTACAATGAGCAGTTCTTC. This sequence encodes CATQEQGDYNEQFF.

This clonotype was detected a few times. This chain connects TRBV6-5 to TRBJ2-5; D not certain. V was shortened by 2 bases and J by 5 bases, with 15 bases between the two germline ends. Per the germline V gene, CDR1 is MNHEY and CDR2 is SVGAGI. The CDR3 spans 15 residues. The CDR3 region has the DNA TGTGCCAGCAGTTACAGGGTCGGCCTAGGGGAGACCCAGTACTTC. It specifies CASSYRVGLGETQYF.

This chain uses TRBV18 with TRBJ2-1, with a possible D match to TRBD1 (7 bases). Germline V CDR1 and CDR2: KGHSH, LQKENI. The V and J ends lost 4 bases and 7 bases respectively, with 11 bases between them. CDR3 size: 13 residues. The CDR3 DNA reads TGTGCCAGCTCACGCCCAGGGGGGAATGAGCAGTTCTTC. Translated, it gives CASSRPGGNEQFF. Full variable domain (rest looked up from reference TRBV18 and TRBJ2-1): NAGVMQNPRHLVRRRGQEARLRCSPMKGHSHVYWYRQLPEEGLKFMVYLQKENIIDESGMPKERFSAEFPKEGPSILRIQQVVRGDSAAYFCASSRPGGNEQFFGPGTRLTVL.

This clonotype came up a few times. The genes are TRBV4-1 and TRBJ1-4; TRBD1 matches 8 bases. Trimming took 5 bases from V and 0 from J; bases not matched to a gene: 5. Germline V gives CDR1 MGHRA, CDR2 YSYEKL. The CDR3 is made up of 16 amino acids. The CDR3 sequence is CASSYRDRSTNEKLFF. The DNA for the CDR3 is TGCGCCAGCAGCTACCGGGACAGGTCAACTAATGAAAAACTGTTTTTT.

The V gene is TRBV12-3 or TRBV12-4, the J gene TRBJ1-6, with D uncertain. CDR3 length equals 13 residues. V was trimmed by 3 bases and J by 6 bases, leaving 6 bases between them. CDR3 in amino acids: CASSFSINSPLHF. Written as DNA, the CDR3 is TGTGCCAGCAGTTTTTCCATTAATTCACCCCTCCACTTT.